These 27 T cell receptor beta chains share one sample of origin, sequenced in a study of shared T cell receptors in the human thymus. Clones were sequenced by immunoSEQ multiplex PCR, and TCRdb holds only the in-frame ones, with some missing. In the table there are about 610,000 clones, 88% of which are singletons. A further study also used this sample, focusing on human thymus T cells.

The sequenced material came from thymocytes. Source of these receptors: a boy under two years old with a congenital heart defect.

The chain has TRBV11-2 and TRBJ2-7; D is uncertain. Germline lookup yields CDR1 SGHAT and CDR2 FQNNGV. The V gene lost 2 bases and the J gene lost 1 base, with 9 bases spanning the gap. This CDR3 region has 14 residues. As DNA, the CDR3 is TGTGCCAGCAGCTTATTTAACGGTTCCTACGAGCAGTACTTC. It translates to CASSLFNGSYEQYF.

This chain uses TRBV7-9 with TRBJ2-5; tentative D call: TRBD2 (6 bases). Germline CDR1 reads SEHNR; CDR2 reads FQNEAQ (reference sequence). V shed 5 bases and J shed 0 bases, with 19 bases lying between them. The CDR3 covers 17 residues. This CDR3 reads CASSPGRGTFNQETQYF. The CDR3 region has the DNA TGTGCCAGCAGCCCCGGACGGGGGACTTTTAACCAAGAGACCCAGTACTTC.

In this sample, this clone turned up a few times. This chain uses TRBV20-1 with TRBJ1-1; possible D gene TRBD1, 6 bases. The CDR3 consists of 11 residues. The germline CDR1 and CDR2 sequences are DFQATT and SNEGSKA (reference sequence). V gave up 6 bases and J gave up 6 bases, with 11 bases separating them. The CDR3 sequence is CSARGRAEAFF. DNA of the CDR3: TGCAGTGCCAGGGGACGGGCTGAAGCTTTCTTT.

This clone was counted between two and nine times. V is TRBV6-1 and J is TRBJ1-4, with TRBD1 as a possible D gene (5 bases). Germline-derived CDR1 and CDR2 are MNHNS and SASEGT. CDR3 length: 15 residues. V was clipped by 4 bases and J by 0 bases, with 9 bases between them. As DNA, the CDR3 is TGTGCCAGCAGTGGATGGGGGGCAACTAATGAAAAACTGTTTTTT. This sequence encodes CASSGWGATNEKLFF.

This chain uses TRBV19 with TRBJ2-7; 8 nucleotides match TRBD2. CDR1 is LNHDA, CDR2 SQIVND, per germline (reference sequence). The junction had 5 bases not matched to a gene; V was cut back by 6 bases and J by 1 base. This CDR3 has 14 amino acids. This chain's CDR3 is CASSDSSGSYEQYF. Written as DNA, the CDR3 is TGTGCCAGTAGCGACTCTAGCGGGTCCTACGAGCAGTACTTC.

In its sample, this clone was seen once. The V gene is TRBV23-1, the J gene TRBJ1-3; no firm D call. TRBV23-1 is known as an ORF, though its function is uncertain. V shed 2 bases and J shed 0 bases, with 11 bases lying between them. This CDR3 comprises 16 residues. The CDR3 nucleotides are TGCGCCAGCAGTCAAAGGGCGGGGAGCTCTGGAAACACCATATATTTT. Amino acid sequence: CASSQRAGSSGNTIYF.

The chain has TRBV5-6 and TRBJ2-3; 10 bases agree with TRBD2. The length of the CDR3 is 17 residues. Germline CDR1 SGHDT, CDR2 YYEEEE. With 4 bases clipped from V and 2 bases from J, the junction kept 10 bases outside the gene matches. Here the CDR3 reads CASSRLATSGSTDTQYF. The DNA for the CDR3 is TGTGCCAGCAGCAGGCTGGCGACTAGCGGGTCCACAGATACGCAGTATTTT.

The V gene is TRBV4-3, the J gene TRBJ2-1; 10 nucleotides match TRBD2. J lost 7 bases, V lost 3 bases, and 6 bases had no gene match. CDR1 is LGHNA and CDR2 is YSLEER in the germline V gene. This CDR3 has 15 residues. The CDR3 loop reads CASSHGSGRENEQFF. CDR3 in DNA: TGCGCCAGCAGCCATGGGAGCGGGAGGGAAAATGAGCAGTTCTTC.

The chain is built from TRBV6-5 and TRBJ2-1; no definite D call. V was pared by 9 bases and J by 0 bases, with 12 bases between. CDR3 length: 14 amino acids. Germline V CDR1 and CDR2: MNHEY, SVGAGI. The CDR3 DNA reads as TGTGCCAGTTCAAACTACCCCTCCTACAATGAGCAGTTCTTC. Its protein product is CASSNYPSYNEQFF.

The J gene is TRBJ2-7, the V gene TRBV27; TRBD2 agrees at 14 bases. With 5 bases clipped from V and 5 bases from J, the junction kept 17 bases outside the gene matches. Germline V CDR1 and CDR2: MNHEY, SMNVEV (reference sequence). The CDR3 is made up of 19 amino acids. The DNA for the CDR3 is TGTGCCAGCAGTAAATCGGGACTAGCGGGAGTTTTGGGGCTGGACGAGCAGTACTTC. This gives the protein CASSKSGLAGVLGLDEQYF.

This chain uses TRBV5-3 with TRBJ1-1, with D perhaps matching TRBD1 (6 bases). TRBV5-3 is an open reading frame whose function is uncertain. The CDR3 has 11 residues. V lost 8 bases and J lost 6, with 11 bases in between. CDR3: CARERQAEAFF. CDR3 bases: TGTGCCAGGGAGAGACAGGCTGAAGCTTTCTTT.

This clone was counted a single time. This rearrangement joins TRBV7-8 to TRBJ2-1, with TRBD1 identical over 7 bases. CDR3 length: 16 amino acids. Germline CDR1 SGHVS, CDR2 FQNEAQ. V lost 3 bases and J lost 5; bases outside the gene matches: 10. This chain's CDR3 is CASSFEVGTAHNEQFF. For the CDR3, the DNA is TGTGCCAGCAGCTTCGAGGTTGGGACAGCACACAATGAGCAGTTCTTC.

The chain uses TRBV30 and TRBJ2-7, with a possible D match to TRBD2 (5 bases). This CDR3 is 14 amino acids long. Trimming pared 1 base from V and 7 bases from J, leaving 17 bases between. Germline loops: CDR1 GTSNPN, CDR2 SVGIG (reference sequence). The CDR3 region is CAWSELLPGSEQYF. The CDR3 DNA follows: TGTGCCTGGAGTGAGCTTCTCCCGGGATCGGAGCAGTACTTC.

The chain recombines TRBV10-3 with TRBJ2-7, with TRBD2 identical over 10 bases. The CDR3 runs 15 residues. After removal of 5 bases from V and 0 bases from J, the junction contained 4 bases not matched to a gene. Germline V gives CDR1 ENHRY, CDR2 SYGVKD. The CDR3 spells CAISLAGVPSYEQYF. The CDR3 region has the DNA TGTGCCATCAGTCTAGCGGGAGTCCCCTCCTACGAGCAGTACTTC.

This chain joins TRBV4-3 and TRBJ2-3; no definite D call. The CDR3 spans 18 residues. Trimming shortened V by 4 bases and J by 0 bases, and 20 bases separated the two germline ends. In germline, CDR1 is LGHNA, CDR2 YSLEER. The chain's CDR3 is CASSPEKFLVRSTDTQYF. The DNA for the CDR3 is TGCGCCAGCAGCCCAGAGAAGTTCCTAGTCCGTAGCACAGATACGCAGTATTTT.

The gene calls are TRBV30 and TRBJ2-3; 9 positions agree with TRBD2. The CDR3 sequence is 15 residues long. Trimming took 3 bases from V and 0 from J; bases not matched to a gene: 4. Germline V lookup: CDR1 GTSNPN, CDR2 SVGIG (reference sequence). The CDR3 is CAWSGLAKSTDTQYF. In DNA form, the CDR3 reads TGTGCCTGGAGCGGACTAGCGAAGAGCACAGATACGCAGTATTTT.

The chain joins TRBV15 to TRBJ2-3, with 10 positions matching TRBD2. After removal of 3 bases from V and 1 base from J, the junction contained 13 bases not matched to a gene. The CDR3 runs to 19 residues. CDR1 is LNHNV and CDR2 is YYDKDF in the germline V gene (reference sequence). This chain's CDR3 is CATSSGKREGRGGTDTQYF. The CDR3 DNA sequence: TGTGCCACCAGCAGCGGGAAGCGGGAGGGCCGGGGGGGCACAGATACGCAGTATTTT.

The rearrangement links TRBV27 to TRBJ1-1; 7 bases are shared with TRBD1. The J segment lost 1 base and the V segment lost 5 bases, leaving 7 bases of the junction unmatched. The CDR3 is made up of 15 amino acids. The germline CDR1 and CDR2 sequences are MNHEY and SMNVEV (reference sequence). The CDR3 DNA is TGTGCCAGCAGTCCACTCAGGACAGGGAACACTGAAGCTTTCTTT. It translates to CASSPLRTGNTEAFF.

This chain connects TRBV7-6 to TRBJ1-1; D is possibly TRBD1 (6 bases). This CDR3 has 16 amino acids. V lost 5 bases and J 1 base, leaving 17 bases between the germline ends. The V gene's germline CDR1 is SGHVS and CDR2 FNYEAQ. This CDR3 is CASSPRAGQKNTEAFF. The DNA of the CDR3 is TGTGCCAGCAGCCCCCGCGCCGGACAGAAGAACACTGAAGCTTTCTTT.

This clone appeared a single time. V usage is TRBV6-1 and J usage is TRBJ2-1; D might be TRBD2 (5 bases). V lost 0 bases and J 5 bases, leaving 17 bases between the germline ends. Germline V gene lookup returns CDR1 MNHNS and CDR2 SASEGT. This CDR3 is built from 17 residues. CDR3 loop: CASSEAGKKPNHNEQFF. CDR3 bases: TGTGCCAGCAGTGAAGCCGGGAAGAAGCCCAACCACAATGAGCAGTTCTTC.

The chain has TRBV29-1 and TRBJ2-1; D gene ambiguous. CDR1 SQVTM and CDR2 ANQGSEA come from the germline V gene. Deletions cut 3 bases from V and 4 bases from J, with 10 bases between. The CDR3 contains 13 residues. The CDR3 is CSVESSAYNEQFF. In DNA form, the CDR3 reads TGCAGCGTTGAGTCTAGTGCTTACAATGAGCAGTTCTTC.

The chain carries TRBV4-1 and TRBJ2-1, with a weak D call TRBD2 (5 bases). Germline values: CDR1 MGHRA, CDR2 YSYEKL. Deletions cut 0 bases from V and 16 bases from J, with 13 bases between. The CDR3 loop spans 12 amino acids. CDR3 coding DNA: TGCGCCAGCAGCCAAGATCTCCGGCGGGCCTTCTTC. This codes for CASSQDLRRAFF.

The chain combines TRBV19 with TRBJ2-1; possible D gene TRBD2, 5 bases. The CDR3 has 15 residues. With 5 bases removed from V and 1 base from J, the gap between germline ends came to 12 bases. Germline values: CDR1 LNHDA, CDR2 SQIVND (reference sequence). CDR3 in amino acids: CASSPGSGSYNEQFF. The DNA for the CDR3 is TGTGCCAGTAGTCCCGGTTCGGGGTCCTACAATGAGCAGTTCTTC. The full variable domain, completed using reference TRBV19 and TRBJ2-1, is DGGITQSPKYLFRKEGQNVTLSCEQNLNHDAMYWYRQDPGQGLRLIYYSQIVNDFQKGDIAEGYSVSREKKESFPLTVTSAQKNPTAFYLCASSPGSGSYNEQFFGPGTRLTVL.

The CDR3 is CASSLHPPAGEKTQYF. The CDR3 nucleotides are TGTGCCAGCAGCCTGCACCCCCCGGCGGGAGAGAAGACCCAGTACTTC. The rearrangement uses TRBV28 and TRBJ2-5; 7 bases are shared with TRBD2. With 6 bases clipped from V and 6 bases from J, the junction kept 16 bases outside the gene matches. This CDR3 is built from 16 residues. CDR1 is MDHEN and CDR2 is SYDVKM in the germline V gene.

The V and J genes are TRBV5-6 and TRBJ1-2; 9 nucleotides agree with TRBD1. J was trimmed by 5 bases and V by 4 bases; bases with no gene match: 12. The CDR3 spans 16 residues. From germline, CDR1 is SGHDT and CDR2 YYEEEE. Here the CDR3 DNA reads TGTGCCAGCAGCCCACCGGTGGGACAGGGATTATATGGCTACACCTTC. It yields the protein CASSPPVGQGLYGYTF.

The chain links TRBV9 to TRBJ2-7; 7 nucleotides line up with TRBD1. Germline CDR1 and CDR2: SGDLS and YYNGEE. The ends lost 3 bases at V and 4 bases at J; junction bases unmatched: 7. This CDR3 contains 14 residues. This chain's CDR3 is CASSAGDSQYEQYF. CDR3 in DNA: TGTGCCAGCAGCGCTGGGGACAGCCAATACGAGCAGTACTTC.

The V and J genes are TRBV27 and TRBJ2-5; unclear D gene. Trimming cost V 4 bases and J 5 bases, with 11 bases left between them. Per the germline V gene, CDR1 is MNHEY and CDR2 is SMNVEV (reference sequence). CDR3 size: 13 residues. The CDR3 DNA follows: TGTGCCAGCAGTTCCGGGTGGGTCGAGACCCAGTACTTC. Its protein product is CASSSGWVETQYF.